This T cell receptor (beta chain) is drawn from a study of cytomegalovirus exposure and HLA in healthy donors. The PCR employed 60 Vbeta primers together with 13 Jbeta primers. Sequenced by immunoSEQ multiplex PCR; TCRdb stores in-frame clones only, minus some. The table shows under 110,000 clones, with about three quarters occurring only once. V was pared by 4 bases and J by 5 bases, with 14 bases between. Germline CDR1 reads MGHRA; CDR2 reads YSYEKL. This CDR3 contains 15 residues. To note about this clone: Its antigen remains unidentified.

Study conclusions and caveats: Across donors, presence/absence analyses took sequencing depth to be roughly uniform. In a later analysis, HLA-C alleles had the fewest associated TCRs, DRB1 alleles the most. TCR beta sequences reportedly predicted most subjects' HLA-A and HLA-B alleles accurately. There were a few CMV-associated chains whose specificity for CMV antigens was confirmed in vitro.

The receptor's source is a boy younger than 18 in good health and CMV-seronegative. The V call is TRBV4-1, the J call TRBJ1-4; perhaps TRBD1 as D (5 bases). Sequences were obtained from PBMCs. CDR3 DNA sequence: TGCGCCAGCAGCCTTGACAGAGTTCCGAATGAAAAACTGTTTTTT. This encodes CASSLDRVPNEKLFF.